Each of the 28 T cell receptor beta chains below was sequenced from the same sample in a study of regulatory T cells in long-lasting Graves disease. Time point denoted: newly diagnosed GD, antithyroid drugs for less than 3 months. PBMC-extracted RNA yielded the TCR library. HTBI primers from iRepertoire and Arm-PCR of CDR3 regions yielded the TCR beta libraries. A single record per CDR3 protein comes from TCRdb applying MiXCR to the multiplex PCR reads. The data show over 400,000 distinct CDR3 sequences, around 15% seen once. The same specimen was also included in a second study, on T cells in Graves' hyperthyroidism and ophthalmopathy.

Sequences were derived from peripheral blood mononuclear cells (PBMCs), sampled at new diagnosis, from a patient treated with antithyroid drugs. These receptors were obtained from a woman in her fifties or sixties with Graves disease.

This clonotype was counted many times. The chain couples TRBV6-5 to TRBJ1-5, with TRBD1 matching 8 bases. Germline assignment: CDR1 MNHEY and CDR2 SVGAGI. The J segment lost 3 bases and the V segment lost 3 bases, leaving 4 bases of the junction unmatched. This CDR3 is 15 amino acids long. The CDR3 DNA reads TGTGCCAGCAGTTATTCGACAGGGGACAATCAGCCCCAGCATTTT. Encoded protein: CASSYSTGDNQPQHF.

This clonotype was found many times. This rearrangement joins TRBV12-3 or TRBV12-4 to TRBJ1-2; no reliable D call. The CDR3 totals 15 residues. The ends were cut back, 5 bases at V and 5 bases at J, with 18 bases in the middle. DNA for the CDR3: TGTGCCAGCAGTGATGGACGGAAGGTGACTTATGGCTACACCTTC. Translating it yields CASSDGRKVTYGYTF.

Regarding this clonotype: This clone may be a read error of a much larger clone one base away. The J gene is TRBJ2-1, the V gene TRBV7-8; weak D call: TRBD1 (5 bases). This CDR3 spans 13 amino acids. Germline V gene lookup returns CDR1 SGHVS and CDR2 FQNEAQ. In DNA form, the CDR3 reads TGTGCCGGCAGCTTAGGGGTCTCTGTTGAGCAGTTCTTC. Its translation is CAGSLGVSVEQFF.

The chain couples TRBV14 to TRBJ2-3, with D perhaps TRBD1 (6 bases). Germline V gives CDR1 SGHDN, CDR2 FVKESK. Between the trimmed V and J ends, which lost 2 bases and 3 bases, there was a span of 12 bases. This CDR3 has 15 amino acids. As DNA, the CDR3 is TGTGCCAGCAGCCAACAGGGGTTTTTGACAGATACGCAGTATTTT. This gives the protein CASSQQGFLTDTQYF.

This clonotype was seen a few times. The chain has TRBV28 and TRBJ1-4; D not certain. Per germline, CDR1 MDHEN and CDR2 SYDVKM. The CDR3 is made up of 15 amino acids. V was clipped by 8 bases and J by 0 bases, with 13 bases between them. The CDR3 is CASGQKAATNEKLFF. The CDR3 region has the DNA TGTGCCAGCGGGCAGAAAGCCGCAACTAATGAAAAACTGTTTTTT.

The chain recombines TRBV14 with TRBJ1-1; possible D gene TRBD1, 5 bases. CDR3 size: 14 residues. CDR1 and CDR2 (germline): SGHDN, FVKESK. The V end lost 4 bases, the J end lost 4 bases, and 13 bases lay between the germline ends. The CDR3 coding sequence is TGTGCCAGCAGCCGTGTCAGGGTAGGCACTGAAGCTTTCTTT. This codes for CASSRVRVGTEAFF.

The chain has TRBV7-9 and TRBJ2-7; maybe TRBD1 (6 bases). The V gene lost 2 bases and the J gene lost 4 bases, with 18 bases spanning the gap. The CDR3 sequence is 16 residues long. In germline, CDR1 is SEHNR, CDR2 FQNEAQ (reference sequence). CDR3 in DNA: TGTGCCAGCAGCTTACCAAGGTCTGGCAGGGGTTACGAGCAGTACTTC. Translating it yields CASSLPRSGRGYEQYF.

The V call is TRBV6-1, the J call TRBJ2-7; tentative D call: TRBD2 (6 bases). The CDR3 covers 15 residues. Germline V gene data show CDR1 as MNHNS and CDR2 as SASEGT. Trimming shortened V by 7 bases and J by 4 bases, and 20 bases separated the two germline ends. CDR3 bases: TGTGCCAGCAAGGTTGGGGGACTGACAGCGTACGAGCAGTACTTC. This translates into CASKVGGLTAYEQYF.

This clonotype was picked up many times. V and J are TRBV2 and TRBJ2-5; 10 nucleotides match TRBD2. Germline values: CDR1 SNHLY, CDR2 FYNNEI. The CDR3 length is 16 residues. V trimming: 4 bases; J trimming: 2 bases; junction bases outside the gene matches: 7. DNA of the CDR3: TGTGCCAGCAGTGGCGGACTAGCGGCCCTGCAAGAGACCCAGTACTTC. Encoded protein: CASSGGLAALQETQYF.

This clonotype was detected ten times or more. This chain connects TRBV28 to TRBJ1-1, with 7 positions matching TRBD1. The CDR3 sequence is 15 residues long. V shed 4 bases, J shed 0 bases, and the junction held 5 bases outside the gene matches. Per germline, CDR1 MDHEN and CDR2 SYDVKM. CDR3 loop: CASSSGQTLNTEAFF. Here the CDR3 DNA reads TGTGCCAGCAGTTCGGGACAGACTTTGAACACTGAAGCTTTCTTT.

The chain recombines TRBV5-1 with TRBJ2-1; 8 bases are a match to TRBD1. The CDR3 is 14 amino acids. The V gene end was trimmed by 4 bases and the J gene end by 5 bases; junction bases not matched to a gene: 5. Germline V gives CDR1 SGHRS, CDR2 YFSETQ. Written as DNA, the CDR3 is TGCGCCAGCAGCCTGACAGGGGCACACAATGAGCAGTTCTTC. It encodes CASSLTGAHNEQFF.

This clonotype was counted many times. The rearrangement uses TRBV18 and TRBJ2-3, with a tentative D call TRBD2 (6 bases). V gave up 3 bases and J gave up 1 base, with 14 bases separating them. Germline values: CDR1 KGHSH, CDR2 LQKENI. CDR3 length: 16 residues. The CDR3: CASSPPVGGGTDTQYF. The CDR3 nucleotides read TGTGCCAGCTCACCCCCCGTGGGGGGTGGCACAGATACGCAGTATTTT.

This clonotype was observed at least ten times. The CDR3 DNA follows: TGTGCCAGCAGTGTCCAAGGCAGAGACTACGAGCAGTACTTC. Amino acids: CASSVQGRDYEQYF. The chain employs TRBV2 and TRBJ2-7; D gene ambiguous. CDR1 and CDR2 (germline): SNHLY, FYNNEI. V was trimmed by 4 bases and J by 3 bases, leaving 13 bases between them. This CDR3 contains 14 residues.

Concerning this clonotype itself: A single base is all that separates this from a far larger clone, so a read error is likely. The V call is TRBV2, the J call TRBJ2-1, with no clear D. The J call is uncertain, as TRBJ2-5 better fits the DNA end. The germline V gene has CDR1 SNHLY and CDR2 FYNNEI. The CDR3 loop spans 14 amino acids. CDR3 region: CASLGVKAQETQYF. The CDR3 region has the DNA TGTGCCAGCCTCGGTGTTAAGGCCCAAGAGACCCAGTACTTC.

The chain couples TRBV2 to TRBJ2-4, with D possibly being TRBD1 (6 bases). The germline CDR1 and CDR2 sequences are SNHLY and FYNNEI. V gave up 6 bases and J gave up 8 bases, with 17 bases separating them. This CDR3 contains 14 residues. Written as DNA, the CDR3 is TGTGCCAGCAGCAAACCCGGACAGTGGGACATTCAGTACTTC. It codes for CASSKPGQWDIQYF.

This clonotype has a count of ten or more. V and J are TRBV12-3 or TRBV12-4 and TRBJ2-3; D is perhaps TRBD2 (6 bases). The CDR3 covers 12 residues. V lost 3 bases and J 11 bases, leaving 12 bases between the germline ends. CDR3 in amino acids: CASSFLREKQYF. The CDR3 DNA sequence: TGTGCCAGCAGTTTCCTTCGGGAGAAGCAGTATTTT.

The chain joins TRBV29-1 to TRBJ2-1; no definite D call. The CDR3 sequence is 12 residues long. Trimming took 8 bases from V and 1 from J, leaving 9 bases between them. Germline V gene data show CDR1 as SQVTM and CDR2 as ANQGSEA. The CDR3 loop is CSTTVSYNEQFF. The CDR3 DNA reads TGCAGCACGACTGTTTCCTACAATGAGCAGTTCTTC.

This clonotype was counted a few times. The V and J genes are TRBV5-6 and TRBJ1-3; D is unclear. This CDR3 region has 14 residues. Germline V lookup: CDR1 SGHDT, CDR2 YYEEEE. V was cut by 5 bases and J by 2 bases, with 11 bases left in between. The CDR3 loop is CASSYLSPGNTIYF. The CDR3 DNA sequence: TGTGCCAGCAGTTACCTATCCCCTGGAAACACCATATATTTT.

This clonotype came up a few times. Germline is not matched at one junction end, which may reflect a read error. The V and J genes are TRBV5-1 and TRBJ1-1, with 7 bases lining up with TRBD1. Germline assignment: CDR1 SGHRS and CDR2 YFSETQ. This CDR3 spans 14 amino acids. The CDR3 spells CDSSISGTALEAFF. The CDR3 nucleotides read TGCGACAGCAGCATTTCCGGGACAGCCCTTGAAGCTTTCTTT.

This clonotype was counted ten times or more. V is TRBV28 and J is TRBJ2-7, with 7 bases fitting TRBD2. The CDR3 has 14 residues. The germline V gene has CDR1 MDHEN and CDR2 SYDVKM. V shed 5 bases, J shed 1 base, and the junction held 5 bases outside the gene matches. In nucleotides, the CDR3 is TGTGCCAGCAGTAACCCGGGACTATCCTACGAGCAGTACTTC. Protein: CASSNPGLSYEQYF.

Only a few counts were recorded for this clonotype. This chain connects TRBV3-1 to TRBJ2-5; no clear D gene. V was cut by 1 base and J by 5 bases, with 8 bases left in between. The CDR3 extends over 13 amino acids. Germline CDR1 and CDR2: LGHDT and YNNKEL (reference sequence). DNA of the CDR3: TGTGCCAGCAGCCAAGCCCATCCTGAGACCCAGTACTTC. Residues: CASSQAHPETQYF.

As for this clonotype: A much larger clone sits a single nucleotide away, making a read error possible. The chain has TRBV3-1 and TRBJ2-5; possibly TRBD1 for D (7 bases). The CDR3 runs 16 residues. Germline CDR1 reads LGHDT; CDR2 reads YNNKEL (reference sequence). CDR3 DNA: TGTGCCAGCTGCCAAGATTGGCAGGGGGGACAAGAGACCCAGTACTTC. This encodes CASCQDWQGGQETQYF.

This clonotype was recorded at least ten times. The chain links TRBV2 to TRBJ2-2, with D possibly matching TRBD2 (6 bases). Germline values: CDR1 SNHLY, CDR2 FYNNEI. The ends were cut back, 7 bases at V and 5 bases at J, with 20 bases in the middle. The CDR3 totals 16 residues. CDR3 bases: TGTGCCAGCACCCGATTATCCGGGAGAGGAACCGGGGAGCTGTTTTTT. Translation gives CASTRLSGRGTGELFF.

This clonotype was detected many times. V usage is TRBV28 and J usage is TRBJ2-3; 7 bases agree with TRBD2. Germline V gene sequence: CDR1 MDHEN, CDR2 SYDVKM. V was pared by 4 bases and J by 0 bases, with 7 bases of the junction left unmatched. The CDR3 totals 16 residues. The chain's CDR3 is CASSSGEGPSTDTQYF. CDR3 DNA sequence: TGTGCCAGCAGTTCGGGGGAGGGGCCCAGCACAGATACGCAGTATTTT.

The V call is TRBV19, the J call TRBJ2-1, with TRBD2 matching 10 bases. Trimming removed 5 bases from V and 4 bases from J; junction bases left unmatched: 14. From germline, CDR1 is LNHDA and CDR2 SQIVND (reference sequence). The CDR3 sequence is 18 residues long. CDR3 residues: CASSREPGLAGVYNEQFF. CDR3 DNA: TGTGCCAGTAGTCGCGAACCGGGGCTAGCGGGAGTTTACAATGAGCAGTTCTTC.

This chain connects TRBV20-1 to TRBJ1-1, with D possibly TRBD1 on 6 matching bases. The CDR3 has 14 residues. CDR1 DFQATT and CDR2 SNEGSKA come from the germline V gene (reference sequence). The ends were cut back, 1 base at V and 7 bases at J, with 16 bases in the middle. CDR3 DNA sequence: TGCAGTGCTAGAGGGACAGTGAAACCGGATGAAGCTTTCTTT. Translated: CSARGTVKPDEAFF.

The sample holds many counts of this clonotype. The chain combines TRBV2 with TRBJ2-1; 7 bases fit TRBD2. Trimming removed 6 bases from V and 4 bases from J; junction bases left unmatched: 3. The germline V gene encodes CDR1 SNHLY and CDR2 FYNNEI. The CDR3 covers 13 residues. CDR3 nucleotide sequence: TGTGCCAGCAGGGGACTACATTACAATGAGCAGTTCTTC. Translation: CASRGLHYNEQFF. Using reference TRBV2 and TRBJ2-1 for the parts outside the CDR3, the full variable domain is EPEVTQTPSHQVTQMGQEVILRCVPISNHLYFYWYRQILGQKVEFLVSFYNNEISEKSEIFDDQFSVERPDGSNFTLKIRSTKLEDSAMYFCASRGLHYNEQFFGPGTRLTVL.

This clonotype was counted many times. Written as DNA, the CDR3 is TGTGCCTGGAGCCTAGGGGACTACGAGCAGTACTTC. The encoded protein is CAWSLGDYEQYF. J is TRBJ2-7 and V is TRBV30, with D perhaps matching TRBD1 (5 bases). Germline CDR1 is GTSNPN and CDR2 is SVGIG (reference sequence). Trimming removed 3 bases from V and 3 bases from J, with 9 bases in between. The CDR3 length is 12 residues.